This T cell receptor (beta chain) was sequenced during a study of blood T cells in healthy people across ages. The CDR3 has 12 residues. The germline V gene encodes CDR1 SNHLY and CDR2 FYNNEI. V gave up 11 bases and J gave up 0 bases, with 7 bases separating them. A sample-barcoded 5' primer and a J-beta primer mix were used in a second PCR of about 6 to 12 cycles. TCRdb re-called the 5' RACE reads with MiXCR, one entry per CDR3 protein. The repertoire consists of hundreds of thousands of distinct CDR3 sequences, with 35% to 50% occurring once and the leading ten covering around 30%. Sequenced: blood. The genes are TRBV2 and TRBJ1-4; D uncertain. The clonotype comes from a man older than 75 in good health. CDR3 DNA sequence: TGTGCCGGCCGAACAACTAATGAAAAACTGTTTTTT. Amino acid sequence: CAGRTTNEKLFF.